This T cell receptor beta chain was retrieved from a study of blood T cell repertoires in COVID-19. CDR1 is SGDLS, CDR2 YYNGEE, per germline. The CDR3 length is 15 residues. V was cut by 0 bases and J by 3 bases, with 12 bases left in between. The authors' processing: By means of reference gene primer amplification, nucleated cell counts were estimated. Profiling relied on immunoSEQ multiplex PCR, and the TCRdb table lists in-frame clones only, not all of them. The DNA gave D and trimming, while V, J and clone size come from that table. Of around 220,000 clones listed, 75% to 90% are singletons. The sequence came from a human donor in a cohort sampled during active COVID-19. The chain couples TRBV9 to TRBJ1-1, with D tentatively TRBD1 (6 bases). The sequenced sample was peripheral blood. The DNA for the CDR3 is TGTGCCAGCAGCGTAGAAGCGAGGGGGTACACTGAAGCTTTCTTT. Residues: CASSVEARGYTEAFF.